These T cell receptor beta chains were read from a single sample in a study of cytomegalovirus exposure and HLA in healthy donors. Measured with immunoSEQ multiplex PCR; TCRdb has only the in-frame clones, and not every one. The sample has 100,000 to 150,000 clones; 60% to 85% are singletons. The source material was PBMCs. These receptors all come from a man aged 30 to 39 in good health and CMV-seronegative. CDR3s include the opening cysteine and the closing phenylalanine or tryptophan. A D gene is named only where the DNA matches it firmly. Size tells how often a clone was seen (once, few, many) or the class of an expanded clone, and some rows leave it out.

D,V,size,J,CDR3,DNA
NA,TRBV6-1,once,TRBJ2-1,CASSEARGALRNEQFF,TGTGCCAGCAGTGAAGCCAGGGGGGCCCTACGGAATGAGCAGTTCTTC
NA,TRBV30,NA,TRBJ1-5,CAWSVGGNQPQHF,TGTGCCTGGAGTGTGGGAGGCAATCAGCCCCAGCATTTT
TRBD2,TRBV30,NA,TRBJ2-2,CASTVSGRRTTGELFF,TGTGCCTCAACGGTCAGCGGGAGACGCACCACCGGGGAGCTGTTTTTT
NA,TRBV19,NA,TRBJ1-1,CASSIAENTEAFF,TGTGCCAGTAGTATTGCAGAGAACACTGAAGCTTTCTTT
TRBD2,TRBV5-1,NA,TRBJ2-1,CASSFSSGGLYNEQFF,TGCGCCAGCAGCTTCTCTAGCGGGGGACTTTACAATGAGCAGTTCTTC
TRBD2,TRBV7-2,NA,TRBJ2-1,CASSPGLAGHNEQFF,TGTGCCAGCAGCCCAGGACTAGCGGGGCACAATGAGCAGTTCTTC
NA,TRBV4-3,NA,TRBJ2-7,CASSQAGGSYEQYF,TGCGCCAGCAGCCAAGCGGGTGGGTCCTACGAGCAGTACTTC
TRBD2,TRBV30,NA,TRBJ2-1,CAWSRASSGRFISYNEQFF,TGTGCCTGGAGCCGCGCATCTAGCGGGCGATTTATCTCCTACAATGAGCAGTTCTTC
NA,TRBV19,NA,TRBJ1-5,CASNEIRGQPQHF,TGTGCCAGTAACGAAATTAGGGGGCAGCCCCAGCATTTT
NA,TRBV4-1,NA,TRBJ2-3,CASSQDRDTDTQYF,TGCGCCAGCAGCCAAGATCGGGACACAGATACGCAGTATTTT
TRBD1,TRBV25-1,NA,TRBJ1-4,CASSGSGTGGEKLFF,TGTGCCAGCAGTGGTTCCGGGACAGGGGGTGAAAAACTGTTTTTT
NA,TRBV19,once,TRBJ2-7,CASSPQRQDHQKYF,TGTGCCAGTAGTCCCCAGAGACAGGACCACCAGAAGTACTTC
NA,TRBV18,NA,TRBJ2-5,CASSPQRMIQETQYF,TGTGCCAGCTCACCACAGAGGATGATCCAAGAGACCCAGTACTTC
TRBD1,TRBV11-3,NA,TRBJ1-2,CASSSSGTAGYTF,TGTGCCAGCAGCTCCTCCGGGACAGCCGGCTACACCTTC
NA,TRBV5-6,NA,TRBJ1-2,CASSFGGPLIDYTF,TGTGCCAGCAGCTTTGGCGGTCCCCTGATTGACTACACCTTC
TRBD1,TRBV9,NA,TRBJ2-7,CASSVGTGEFNEQYF,TGTGCCAGCAGCGTAGGGACAGGGGAGTTTAACGAGCAGTACTTC
TRBD1,TRBV4-2,NA,TRBJ2-7,CASSQAQNHRGNEQYF,TGTGCCAGCAGCCAAGCGCAGAACCACAGGGGGAACGAGCAGTACTTC
TRBD2,TRBV10-1,once,TRBJ2-3,CAAQTSGGTDTQYF,TGCGCCGCGCAGACTAGCGGTGGGACAGATACGCAGTATTTT
NA,TRBV29-1,NA,TRBJ1-2,CSVEKGSGPKSNGYTF,TGCAGCGTTGAAAAGGGGTCCGGCCCGAAGTCCAATGGCTACACCTTC
NA,TRBV7-9,few,TRBJ1-2,CASSPGESYGYTF,TGTGCCAGCAGCCCGGGGGAGTCCTATGGCTACACCTTC
TRBD1,TRBV6-6,NA,TRBJ1-3,CASRDLGQGPGNTIYF,TGTGCCAGCAGGGATCTGGGACAGGGCCCTGGAAACACCATATATTTT
NA,TRBV18,few,TRBJ1-5,CASSPQRDQPQHF,TGTGCCAGCTCACCACAGAGGGATCAGCCCCAGCATTTT
TRBD2,TRBV4-1,NA,TRBJ2-7,CASSPRLAGGPRQYF,TGCGCCAGCAGCCCCCGACTAGCGGGGGGGCCGAGGCAGTACTTC
TRBD1,TRBV5-1,NA,TRBJ1-2,CASSLEMPGGLDGYTF,TGCGCCAGCAGCTTGGAAATGCCAGGGGGCCTAGATGGCTACACCTTC
NA,TRBV27,few,TRBJ1-1,CASSLSAKLNTEAFF,TGTGCCAGCAGTTTATCAGCCAAACTGAACACTGAAGCTTTCTTT
NA,TRBV5-4,NA,TRBJ2-1,CASSLSPRAREQFF,TGTGCCAGCAGCTTGTCCCCCAGGGCAAGGGAGCAGTTCTTC
NA,TRBV6-4,NA,TRBJ2-5,CASSYSITGQQETQYF,TGTGCCAGCAGTTACTCGATAACAGGGCAACAAGAGACCCAGTACTTC
TRBD1,TRBV5-4,NA,TRBJ1-2,CASSPGGGYTF,TGTGCCAGCAGCCCAGGGGGTGGCTACACCTTC
TRBD1,TRBV19,NA,TRBJ2-3,CASSFTGQGTDTQYF,TGTGCCAGTAGCTTCACGGGACAGGGCACAGATACGCAGTATTTT
NA,TRBV5-8,NA,TRBJ2-5,CASRGRQGGAGETQYF,TGTGCCAGCAGAGGCCGACAAGGGGGCGCGGGGGAGACCCAGTACTTC
NA,TRBV7-9,few,TRBJ1-1,CASSLREVTEAFF,TGTGCCAGCAGCTTAAGAGAGGTCACTGAAGCTTTCTTT
NA,TRBV9,few,TRBJ2-6,CASSPGDSGANVLTF,TGTGCCAGCAGCCCGGGGGACTCTGGGGCCAACGTCCTGACTTTC
NA,TRBV19,NA,TRBJ2-3,CASSIVRWDTQYF,TGTGCCAGTAGTATAGTCCGGTGGGATACGCAGTATTTT
NA,TRBV19,NA,TRBJ1-1,CASRGQMNTEAFF,TGTGCCAGCCGCGGACAGATGAACACTGAAGCTTTCTTT
NA,TRBV4-3,NA,TRBJ1-1,CASSLPGTEAFF,TGCGCCAGCAGCCTTCCCGGCACTGAAGCTTTCTTT
NA,TRBV5-1,NA,TRBJ2-2,CASSLVSHPRAGELFF,TGCGCCAGCAGCTTGGTATCACACCCCAGGGCCGGGGAGCTGTTTTTT
NA,TRBV2,NA,TRBJ1-1,CASSERGLTEAFF,TGTGCCAGCAGTGAACGCGGGTTAACTGAAGCTTTCTTT
NA,TRBV29-1,NA,TRBJ1-1,CSLSRGGKTEAFF,TGCAGCCTGAGTAGGGGGGGGAAGACTGAAGCTTTCTTT
TRBD1,TRBV27,NA,TRBJ1-2,CASSPGQGYGYTF,TGTGCCAGCAGTCCGGGACAGGGTTACGGCTACACCTTC
TRBD1,TRBV28,once,TRBJ1-1,CASDGQGNTEAFF,TGTGCCAGCGATGGACAGGGGAACACTGAAGCTTTCTTT
NA,TRBV18,NA,TRBJ1-1,CASSPGVPEAFF,TGTGCCAGCTCACCCGGGGTGCCTGAAGCTTTCTTT
TRBD1,TRBV30,NA,TRBJ2-7,CAARTGTSNEQYF,TGTGCCGCCAGGACAGGGACCTCCAACGAGCAGTACTTC
TRBD2,TRBV18,NA,TRBJ2-7,CASSRGLAGAYEQYF,TGTGCCAGCTCACGCGGACTAGCGGGAGCCTACGAGCAGTACTTC
NA,TRBV6-6,NA,TRBJ2-1,CASRGGQPEGYNEQFF,TGTGCCAGCAGGGGGGGACAGCCGGAAGGATACAATGAGCAGTTCTTC
TRBD1,TRBV5-1,NA,TRBJ1-1,CASETGPANTEAFF,TGCGCCAGCGAGACAGGGCCAGCGAACACTGAAGCTTTCTTT
TRBD2,TRBV11-3,NA,TRBJ2-7,CASSPGLAGVYEQYF,TGTGCCAGCAGCCCCGGACTAGCGGGAGTCTACGAGCAGTACTTC
NA,TRBV27,NA,TRBJ1-4,CASSFKGVGEKLFF,TGTGCCAGCAGTTTTAAAGGGGTGGGGGAAAAACTGTTTTTT
NA,TRBV25-1,NA,TRBJ1-2,CASRTVYGYTF,TGTGCCAGCAGGACAGTATATGGCTACACCTTC
NA,TRBV19,few,TRBJ1-1,CATTRAGGGNTEAFF,TGTGCCACTACGAGGGCAGGAGGAGGGAACACTGAAGCTTTCTTT
TRBD1,TRBV9,NA,TRBJ2-7,CASSAATGLLEQYF,TGTGCCAGCAGCGCTGCGACAGGGCTCCTCGAGCAGTACTTC
NA,TRBV27,once,TRBJ1-2,CASSSTERYGYTF,TGTGCCAGCAGTTCGACGGAGCGCTATGGCTACACCTTC
NA,TRBV28,NA,TRBJ2-1,CASSLLGQGKDNEQFF,TGTGCCAGCAGTTTATTGGGGCAGGGGAAGGACAATGAGCAGTTCTTC
TRBD1,TRBV5-5,few,TRBJ2-2,CASSGQGSTGELFF,TGTGCCAGCTCCGGACAGGGGAGCACCGGGGAGCTGTTTTTT
NA,TRBV6-1,NA,TRBJ1-6,CASSEWASIHTPLHF,TGTGCCAGCAGTGAGTGGGCCTCGATCCACACACCCCTCCACTTT
TRBD2,TRBV18,NA,TRBJ2-1,CASSPPTSGSLNEQFF,TGTGCCAGCTCACCACCGACTAGCGGGAGTCTCAATGAGCAGTTCTTC
NA,TRBV28,NA,TRBJ2-1,CASSWPYNEQFF,TGTGCCAGCAGTTGGCCCTACAATGAGCAGTTCTTC
TRBD2,TRBV5-1,NA,TRBJ2-7,CASPPRLAGVPVWQYF,TGCGCCAGCCCCCCTCGGCTAGCGGGGGTCCCTGTGTGGCAGTACTTC
TRBD1,TRBV11-2,NA,TRBJ1-2,CASSSRPRTGGDYGYTF,TGTGCCAGCAGCTCCCGACCTCGGACAGGGGGCGACTATGGCTACACCTTC
NA,TRBV5-1,NA,TRBJ2-7,CASSSGDYEQYF,TGCGCCAGCAGCTCGGGGGACTACGAGCAGTACTTC
NA,TRBV5-5,NA,TRBJ1-3,CASSFHHQRSGNTIYF,TGTGCCAGCAGCTTCCACCACCAACGGTCAGGAAACACCATATATTTT